These 17 T cell receptor beta chains share one sample of origin, sequenced in a study of technical replicates of blood from a few donors. Clones were read by immunoSEQ multiplex PCR, and TCRdb kept only the in-frame ones, dropping some. The sample includes around 79,000 clones, 75% to 95% of them seen just once. The sequenced material came from T cells isolated from PBMCs. Every receptor here comes from a human donor in good health. Some clones in this sample may be carry-over from other donors' samples.

V gene TRBV4-1 combines with J gene TRBJ2-5, with D tentatively TRBD2 (6 bases). The CDR3 has 15 residues. Germline-derived CDR1 and CDR2 are MGHRA and YSYEKL. Trimming pared 2 bases from V and 5 bases from J, leaving 15 bases between. In DNA form, the CDR3 reads TGCGCCAGCAGCCAAATTACTAGCTCACGGGAGACCCAGTACTTC. It yields the protein CASSQITSSRETQYF.

V gene TRBV15 combines with J gene TRBJ1-2, with TRBD1 matching over 8 bases. V lost 5 bases, J lost 4 bases, and 9 bases stayed unmatched. The CDR3 covers 15 residues. Germline values: CDR1 LNHNV, CDR2 YYDKDF (reference sequence). The CDR3 protein is CATSGTTGASYGYTF. CDR3 in DNA: TGTGCCACCAGCGGGACGACAGGGGCTAGCTATGGCTACACCTTC.

This chain connects TRBV18 to TRBJ1-2, with D maybe TRBD1 (6 bases). The CDR3 length is 17 residues. The V end lost 5 bases, the J end lost 2 bases, and 21 bases lay between the germline ends. Germline CDR1 and CDR2: KGHSH and LQKENI. The CDR3 DNA follows: TGTGCCAGCTCATCTAAATTTACAGGGAACCCGAACTATGGCTACACCTTC. Translation: CASSSKFTGNPNYGYTF. The full variable domain, its missing parts supplied by reference TRBV18 and TRBJ1-2, is NAGVMQNPRHLVRRRGQEARLRCSPMKGHSHVYWYRQLPEEGLKFMVYLQKENIIDESGMPKERFSAEFPKEGPSILRIQQVVRGDSAAYFCASSSKFTGNPNYGYTFGSGTRLTVV.

The genes are TRBV6-5 and TRBJ2-1; D unclear. V lost 8 bases, J lost 4 bases, and 15 bases lay in between. Germline V gene sequence: CDR1 MNHEY, CDR2 SVGAGI. This CDR3 comprises 14 residues. Here the CDR3 reads CASHTGGLYNEQFF. In DNA form, the CDR3 reads TGTGCCAGCCATACTGGCGGCCTATACAATGAGCAGTTCTTC.

This clone was recorded only once. This rearrangement joins TRBV7-9 to TRBJ2-3, with 8 bases aligning to TRBD1. Germline CDR1 SEHNR, CDR2 FQNEAQ (reference sequence). V trimming: 5 bases; J trimming: 4 bases; junction bases outside the gene matches: 8. The CDR3 is 15 residues long. The chain's CDR3 is CASSLPDREADTQYF. CDR3 coding DNA: TGTGCCAGCAGCCTCCCGGACAGGGAGGCAGATACGCAGTATTTT.

The CDR3 here is CASSLLAGGYEQFF. CDR3 bases: TGTGCCAGCAGCTTACTAGCGGGAGGGTATGAGCAGTTCTTC. The chain links TRBV11-3 to TRBJ2-1; 12 nucleotides align to TRBD2. Germline lookup yields CDR1 SGHNT and CDR2 YENEEA. J lost 8 bases, V lost 2 bases, and 1 base had no gene match. This CDR3 comprises 14 residues.

The rearrangement joins TRBV14 to TRBJ1-1; D not certain. Germline assignment: CDR1 SGHDN and CDR2 FVKESK. There are 12 residues in the CDR3. Trimming took off 4 bases at V and 7 bases at J, with 10 bases between the two ends. The CDR3: CASSRYGIEAFF. The CDR3, as DNA: TGTGCCAGCAGCCGATACGGGATTGAAGCTTTCTTT.

The gene calls are TRBV11-2 and TRBJ2-5; possible D gene TRBD2, 5 bases. Germline V gene lookup returns CDR1 SGHAT and CDR2 FQNNGV. V was pared by 4 bases and J by 4 bases, with 16 bases between. CDR3 length equals 15 residues. DNA of the CDR3: TGTGCCAGCAGCTGGCAACGGGGAAAGGGAGAGACCCAGTACTTC. It encodes CASSWQRGKGETQYF.

V and J are TRBV15 and TRBJ1-4; 8 nucleotides line up with TRBD1. CDR1 is LNHNV and CDR2 is YYDKDF in the germline V gene (reference sequence). This CDR3 contains 16 residues. Unmatched junction bases numbered 7, after V lost 1 base and J lost 6 bases. CDR3 loop: CATSRGRTGQHEKLFF. CDR3 DNA: TGTGCCACCAGCAGAGGACGGACAGGGCAGCATGAAAAACTGTTTTTT.

The chain has TRBV28 and TRBJ1-1, with 8 bases lining up with TRBD1. Germline V gives CDR1 MDHEN, CDR2 SYDVKM. V shed 3 bases and J 5 bases; nucleotides not matched to a gene: 14. The CDR3 is 17 residues long. The CDR3 DNA is TGTGCCAGCAGTTTGGGGATAGCAGGGGGCTTTGTAACTGAAGCTTTCTTT. This sequence encodes CASSLGIAGGFVTEAFF.

A few counts support this clone. The chain carries TRBV7-9 and TRBJ2-1; D is possibly TRBD2 (6 bases). V lost 5 bases to trimming and J lost 0 bases, with 20 bases between them. The length of the CDR3 is 18 residues. Germline CDR1 SEHNR, CDR2 FQNEAQ (reference sequence). The CDR3 reads CASSPTRGTPSSYNEQFF. The CDR3 DNA reads TGTGCCAGCAGCCCTACTCGAGGGACTCCTAGCTCCTACAATGAGCAGTTCTTC.

V is TRBV4-3 and J is TRBJ2-7; tentative D call: TRBD1 (6 bases). V was cut by 1 base and J by 2 bases, with 24 bases left in between. This CDR3 comprises 19 residues. Germline-derived CDR1 and CDR2 are LGHNA and YSLEER. The CDR3 bases are TGCGCCAGCAGCCAAGGGGTCCCGGAGGTGGACAGTTCGACCTACGAGCAGTACTTC. It specifies CASSQGVPEVDSSTYEQYF.

J is TRBJ1-1 and V is TRBV19; 10 nucleotides line up with TRBD1. From germline, CDR1 is LNHDA and CDR2 SQIVND (reference sequence). The CDR3 runs 13 residues. V was pared by 6 bases and J by 4 bases, with 2 bases of the junction left unmatched. The CDR3 region has the DNA TGTGCCAGTAGCGGACAGGGGGGCACTGAAGCTTTCTTT. This translates into CASSGQGGTEAFF. The full variable domain, rest sourced from reference TRBV19 and TRBJ1-1, is DGGITQSPKYLFRKEGQNVTLSCEQNLNHDAMYWYRQDPGQGLRLIYYSQIVNDFQKGDIAEGYSVSREKKESFPLTVTSAQKNPTAFYLCASSGQGGTEAFFGQGTRLTVV.

The rearrangement joins TRBV16 to TRBJ2-7; the D is unclear. The V and J ends lost 7 bases and 0 bases respectively, with 10 bases between them. Per germline, CDR1 KGHSY and CDR2 FQNENV. The CDR3 spans 13 residues. DNA of the CDR3: TGTGCCAGCACACGACCTAGCTCCTACGAGCAGTACTTC. Its translation: CASTRPSSYEQYF. The full variable domain, its missing parts supplied by reference TRBV16 and TRBJ2-7, is GEEVAQTPKHLVRGEGQKAKLYCAPIKGHSYVFWYQQVLKNEFKFLISFQNENVFDETGMPKERFSAKCLPNSPCSLEIQATKLEDSAVYFCASTRPSSYEQYFGPGTRLTVT.

The chain employs TRBV28 and TRBJ1-4, with 7 positions matching TRBD1. Unmatched junction bases numbered 16, after V lost 7 bases and J lost 8 bases. The CDR3 is 16 residues long. Per the germline V gene, CDR1 is MDHEN and CDR2 is SYDVKM. The CDR3 is CASKPLLTGSGEKLFF. The CDR3 nucleotides read TGTGCCAGCAAACCCCTTTTGACAGGGAGTGGCGAAAAACTGTTTTTT.

The chain recombines TRBV18 with TRBJ1-5, with 7 bases that match TRBD1. Germline V gene lookup returns CDR1 KGHSH and CDR2 LQKENI. V was pared by 3 bases and J by 5 bases, with 7 bases of the junction left unmatched. There are 15 residues in the CDR3. In nucleotides, the CDR3 is TGTGCCAGCTCACCCCCGGGACAGTCCTATCAGCCCCAGCATTTT. Translated, it gives CASSPPGQSYQPQHF.

The V call is TRBV28, the J call TRBJ2-7, with 11 bases fitting TRBD2. This CDR3 has 14 residues. Germline V CDR1 and CDR2: MDHEN, SYDVKM. Germline trimming cut 10 bases from V and 2 bases from J; bases unmatched to any gene: 7. CDR3 coding DNA: TGTGCCACCACAGAGACTAGCGGGACCTACGAGCAGTACTTC. Residues: CATTETSGTYEQYF.